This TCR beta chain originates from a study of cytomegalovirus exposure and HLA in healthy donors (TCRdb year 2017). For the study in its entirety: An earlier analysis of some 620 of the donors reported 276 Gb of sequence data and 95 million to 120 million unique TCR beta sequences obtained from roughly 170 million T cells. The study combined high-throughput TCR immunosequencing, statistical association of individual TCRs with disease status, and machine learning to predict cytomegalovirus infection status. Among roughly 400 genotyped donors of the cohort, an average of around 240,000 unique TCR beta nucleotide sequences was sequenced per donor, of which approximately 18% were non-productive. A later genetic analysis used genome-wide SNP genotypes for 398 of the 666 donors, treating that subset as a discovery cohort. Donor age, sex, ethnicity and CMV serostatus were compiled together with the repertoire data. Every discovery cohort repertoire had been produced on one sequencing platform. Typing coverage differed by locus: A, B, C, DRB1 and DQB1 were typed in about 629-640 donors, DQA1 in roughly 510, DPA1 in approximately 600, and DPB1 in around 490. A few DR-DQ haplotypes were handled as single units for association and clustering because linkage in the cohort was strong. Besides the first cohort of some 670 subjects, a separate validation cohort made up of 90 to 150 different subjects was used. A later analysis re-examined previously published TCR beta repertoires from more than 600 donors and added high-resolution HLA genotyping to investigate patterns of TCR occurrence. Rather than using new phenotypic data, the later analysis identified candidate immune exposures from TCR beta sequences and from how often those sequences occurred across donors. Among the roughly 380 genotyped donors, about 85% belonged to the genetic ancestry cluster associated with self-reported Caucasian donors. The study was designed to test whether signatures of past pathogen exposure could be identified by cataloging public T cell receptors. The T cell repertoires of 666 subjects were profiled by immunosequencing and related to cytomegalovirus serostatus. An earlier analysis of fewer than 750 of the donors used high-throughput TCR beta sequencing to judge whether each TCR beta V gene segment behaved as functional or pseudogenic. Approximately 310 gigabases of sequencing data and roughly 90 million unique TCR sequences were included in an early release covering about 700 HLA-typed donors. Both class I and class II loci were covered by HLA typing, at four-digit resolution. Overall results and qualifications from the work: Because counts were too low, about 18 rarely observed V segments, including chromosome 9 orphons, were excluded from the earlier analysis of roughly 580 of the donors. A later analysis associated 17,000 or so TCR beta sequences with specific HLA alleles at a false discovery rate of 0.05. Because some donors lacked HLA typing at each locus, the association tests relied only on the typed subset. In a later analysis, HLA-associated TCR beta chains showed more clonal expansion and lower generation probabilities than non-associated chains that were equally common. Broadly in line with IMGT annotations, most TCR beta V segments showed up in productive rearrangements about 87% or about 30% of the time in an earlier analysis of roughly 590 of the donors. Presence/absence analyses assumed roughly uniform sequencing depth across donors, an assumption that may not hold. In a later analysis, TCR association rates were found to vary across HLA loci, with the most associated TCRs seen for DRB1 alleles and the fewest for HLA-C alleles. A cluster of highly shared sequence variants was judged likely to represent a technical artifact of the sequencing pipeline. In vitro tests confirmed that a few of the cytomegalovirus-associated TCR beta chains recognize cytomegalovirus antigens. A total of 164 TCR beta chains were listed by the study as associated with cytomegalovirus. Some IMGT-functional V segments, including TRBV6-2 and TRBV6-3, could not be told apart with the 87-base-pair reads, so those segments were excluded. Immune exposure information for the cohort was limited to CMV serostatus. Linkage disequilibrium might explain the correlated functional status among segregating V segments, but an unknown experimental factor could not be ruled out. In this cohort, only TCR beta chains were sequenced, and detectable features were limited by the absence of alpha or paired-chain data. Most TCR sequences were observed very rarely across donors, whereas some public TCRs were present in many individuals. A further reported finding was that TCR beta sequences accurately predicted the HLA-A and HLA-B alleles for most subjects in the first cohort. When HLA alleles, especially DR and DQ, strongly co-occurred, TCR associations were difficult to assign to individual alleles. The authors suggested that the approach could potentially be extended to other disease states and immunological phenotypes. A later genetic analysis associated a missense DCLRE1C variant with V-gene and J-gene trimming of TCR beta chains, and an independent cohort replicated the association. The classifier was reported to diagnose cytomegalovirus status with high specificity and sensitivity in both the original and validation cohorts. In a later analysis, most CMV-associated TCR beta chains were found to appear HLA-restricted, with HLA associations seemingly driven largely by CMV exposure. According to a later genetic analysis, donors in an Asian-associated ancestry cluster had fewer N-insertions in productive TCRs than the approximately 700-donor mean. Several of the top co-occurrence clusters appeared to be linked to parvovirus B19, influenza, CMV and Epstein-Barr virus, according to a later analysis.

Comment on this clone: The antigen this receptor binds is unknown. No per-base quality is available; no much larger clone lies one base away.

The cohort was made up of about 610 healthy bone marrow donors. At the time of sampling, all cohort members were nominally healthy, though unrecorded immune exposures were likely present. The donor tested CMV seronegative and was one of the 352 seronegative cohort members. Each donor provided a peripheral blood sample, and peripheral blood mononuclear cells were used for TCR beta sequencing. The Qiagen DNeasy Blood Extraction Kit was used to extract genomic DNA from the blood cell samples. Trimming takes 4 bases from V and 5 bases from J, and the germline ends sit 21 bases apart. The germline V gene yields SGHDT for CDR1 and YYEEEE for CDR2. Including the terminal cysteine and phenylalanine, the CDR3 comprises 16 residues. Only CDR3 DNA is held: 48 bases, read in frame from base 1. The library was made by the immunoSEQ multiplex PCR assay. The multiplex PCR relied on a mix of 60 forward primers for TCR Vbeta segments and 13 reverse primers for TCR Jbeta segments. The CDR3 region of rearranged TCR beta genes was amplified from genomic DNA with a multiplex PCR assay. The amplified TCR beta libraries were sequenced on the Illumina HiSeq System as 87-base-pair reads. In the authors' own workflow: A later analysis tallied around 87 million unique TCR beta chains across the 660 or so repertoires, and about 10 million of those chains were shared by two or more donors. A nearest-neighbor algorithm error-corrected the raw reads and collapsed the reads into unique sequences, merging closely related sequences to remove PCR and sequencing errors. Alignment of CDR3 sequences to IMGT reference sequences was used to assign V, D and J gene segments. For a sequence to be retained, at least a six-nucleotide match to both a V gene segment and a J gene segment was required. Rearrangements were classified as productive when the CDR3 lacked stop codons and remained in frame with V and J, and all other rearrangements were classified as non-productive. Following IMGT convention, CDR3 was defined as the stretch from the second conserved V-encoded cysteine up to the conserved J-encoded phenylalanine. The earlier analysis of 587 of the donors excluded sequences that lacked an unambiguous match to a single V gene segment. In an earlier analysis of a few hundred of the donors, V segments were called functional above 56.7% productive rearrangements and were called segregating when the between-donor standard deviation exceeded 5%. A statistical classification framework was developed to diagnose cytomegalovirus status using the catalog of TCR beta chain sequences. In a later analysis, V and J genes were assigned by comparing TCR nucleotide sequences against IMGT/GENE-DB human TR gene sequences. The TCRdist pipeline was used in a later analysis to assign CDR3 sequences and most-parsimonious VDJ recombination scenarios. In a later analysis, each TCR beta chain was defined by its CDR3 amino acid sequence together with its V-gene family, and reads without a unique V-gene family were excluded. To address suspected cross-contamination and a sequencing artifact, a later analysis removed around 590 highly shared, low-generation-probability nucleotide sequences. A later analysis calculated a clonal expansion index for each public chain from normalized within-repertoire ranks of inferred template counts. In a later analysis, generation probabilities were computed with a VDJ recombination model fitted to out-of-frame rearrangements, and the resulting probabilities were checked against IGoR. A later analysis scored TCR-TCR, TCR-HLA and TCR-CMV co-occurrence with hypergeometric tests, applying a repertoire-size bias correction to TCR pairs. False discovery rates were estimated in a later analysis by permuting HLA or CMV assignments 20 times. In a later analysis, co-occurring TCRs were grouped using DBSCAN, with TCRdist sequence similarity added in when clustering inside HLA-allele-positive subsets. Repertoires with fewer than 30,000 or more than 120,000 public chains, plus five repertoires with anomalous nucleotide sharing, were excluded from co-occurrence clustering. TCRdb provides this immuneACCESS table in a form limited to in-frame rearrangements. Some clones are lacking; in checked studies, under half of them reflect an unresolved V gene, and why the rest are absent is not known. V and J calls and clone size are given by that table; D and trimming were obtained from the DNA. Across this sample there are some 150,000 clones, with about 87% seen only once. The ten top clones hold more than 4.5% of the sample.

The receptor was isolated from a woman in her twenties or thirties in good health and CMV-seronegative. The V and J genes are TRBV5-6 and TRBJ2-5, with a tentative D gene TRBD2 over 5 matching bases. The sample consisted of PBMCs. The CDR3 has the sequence CASSPLGEGAEETQYF. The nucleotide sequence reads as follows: TGTGCCAGCAGCCCCCTGGGTGAGGGAGCGGAGGAGACCCAGTACTTC.